This T cell receptor (beta chain) derives from a study of CD8+ T cells in alopecia areata. Documented treatment: oral pan-JAK inhibitor, 5-10 mg twice daily. RNA was isolated and reverse transcribed to cDNA, the sequencing template. Using immunoSEQ multiplex PCR, the repertoire was profiled, and TCRdb retains in-frame clones only, with some absent. The sample contains a few hundred thousand clones, roughly 44% of which appear only once. Per the germline V gene, CDR1 is MNHNY and CDR2 is SVGAGI (reference sequence). The CDR3 consists of 13 residues. With V trimmed by 6 bases and J by 5 bases, 4 bases remained unmatched.

This specimen consisted of CD4+ T cells sorted from blood, obtained at approximately week 39, from a patient treated with tofacitinib. The chain couples TRBV6-6 to TRBJ1-5, with TRBD1 identical over 7 bases. The TCR originated in a human donor with alopecia areata. The CDR3 loop is CASRRTGDQPQHF. CDR3 DNA: TGTGCCAGCAGAAGGACAGGAGATCAGCCCCAGCATTTT.